This TCR beta chain was recorded in a study of T cell repertoires in cytomegalovirus infection. The overall study: It can be stated that public TCR beta signatures indicated CMV infection as well as a matching HLA type. Whole-study findings and limits: Totalled public TCR beta family frequency picked out people who carried CMV plus the relevant HLA. Across the ex vivo response, the dominant clonotypes were HLA-C-restricted CMV-specific TCR beta clonotypes.

The germline CDR1 and CDR2 sequences are SGHVT and SQSDAQ. V gave up 6 bases and J gave up 6 bases, with 14 bases separating them. CDR3 length equals 13 residues. In the case of this clonotype: Its antigen is unidentified.

TCRdb recomputed calls from the reads with MiXCR, one row per CDR3 protein. The data show roughly 920,000 distinct CDR3 sequences, 31% seen once. Sequenced material: cultured CD8+ T cells from PBMCs, taken from culture after CMV antigen stimulation. The clonotype was recovered from a human donor in good health (CMV status not recorded). Some clones in this sample may be carry-over from other donors' samples. The chain couples TRBV7-4 to TRBJ1-1; D is perhaps TRBD1 (5 bases). This CDR3 reads CASSYRLTAEAFF. The CDR3 DNA sequence: TGTGCCAGCAGTTACCGTCTGACAGCTGAAGCTTTCTTT.